A single sample is the source of the 16 T cell receptor beta chains below, sequenced in a study of identical twins. Each CDR3 protein gets one entry after TCRdb re-called the 5' RACE reads with MiXCR. The sample carries approximately 210,000 distinct CDR3 sequences, 15% to 20% recorded once. The same data also went into a second study, on T cells expressing NK-cell markers.

The specimen was CD8+ T cells sorted from blood. The receptors were gathered from a woman aged 18-30 years in good health.

The rearrangement links TRBV5-6 to TRBJ2-1, with 10 bases aligning to TRBD2. V shed 3 bases, J shed 10 bases, and the junction held 1 base outside the gene matches. The CDR3 totals 12 residues. Germline V gives CDR1 SGHDT, CDR2 YYEEEE. The CDR3 region has the DNA TGTGCCAGCAGCTCGGGACTAGCGGAGCAGTTCTTC. It translates to CASSSGLAEQFF. The whole variable domain, remainder taken from reference TRBV5-6 and TRBJ2-1, is DAGVTQSPTHLIKTRGQQVTLRCSPKSGHDTVSWYQQALGQGPQFIFQYYEEEERQRGNFPDRFSGHQFPNYSSELNVNALLLGDSALYLCASSSGLAEQFFGPGTRLTVL.

This clonotype was counted a few times. This rearrangement joins TRBV7-2 to TRBJ2-3, with D hard to call. Trimming left V 6 bases short and J 2 bases short, with 18 bases between. Germline lookup yields CDR1 SGHTA and CDR2 FQGNSA. The CDR3 spans 16 residues. CDR3 DNA: TGTGCCAGCAGTTCAAGTTTTGTGATGGACACAGATACGCAGTATTTT. Encoded protein: CASSSSFVMDTDTQYF.

This chain uses TRBV11-3 with TRBJ2-7, with 8 positions matching TRBD1. Trimming cost V 4 bases and J 4 bases; bases outside gene matches: 6. Germline V gene lookup returns CDR1 SGHNT and CDR2 YENEEA. The CDR3 consists of 14 residues. CDR3 region: CASSSRGRRYEQYF. The CDR3 nucleotides read TGTGCCAGCAGCTCCAGGGGGCGAAGGTACGAGCAGTACTTC.

This clonotype showed up just a few times. This chain links TRBV5-1 with TRBJ2-3, with 10 bases that match TRBD2. V lost 0 bases and J lost 5; bases outside the gene matches: 3. This CDR3 contains 15 residues. From germline, CDR1 is SGHRS and CDR2 YFSETQ. CDR3 coding DNA: TGCGCCAGCAGCTTGGGGGTAGCGGGAGGAGATACGCAGTATTTT. It codes for CASSLGVAGGDTQYF.

The CDR3 reads CASSQDEASGSYEQYF. The CDR3 DNA is TGCGCCAGCAGCCAAGATGAGGCTAGCGGGAGTTACGAGCAGTACTTC. V gene TRBV4-1 combines with J gene TRBJ2-7; TRBD2 matches at 10 bases. Germline V gene sequence: CDR1 MGHRA, CDR2 YSYEKL. This CDR3 has 16 amino acids. V was clipped by 0 bases and J by 4 bases; unmatched bases: 6.

The chain recombines TRBV5-1 with TRBJ2-7, with D unclear. Germline V lookup: CDR1 SGHRS, CDR2 YFSETQ. V was shortened by 0 bases and J by 3 bases, with 10 bases between the two germline ends. The CDR3 totals 14 residues. The CDR3: CASSLASLNYEQYF. The CDR3 nucleotides read TGCGCCAGCAGCTTGGCCAGCTTAAACTACGAGCAGTACTTC.

This clonotype was found a few times. The chain couples TRBV7-3 to TRBJ1-2; perhaps TRBD1 as D (5 bases). The germline CDR1 and CDR2 sequences are SGHTA and FQGTGA. Deletions cut 2 bases from V and 7 bases from J, with 17 bases between. The CDR3 extends over 15 amino acids. The DNA for the CDR3 is TGTGCCAGCAGCTTATACGGGGTGCAGGGTCTTGGCTACACCTTC. Translated, it gives CASSLYGVQGLGYTF.

The rearrangement links TRBV4-3 to TRBJ2-1; the match to TRBD2 covers 9 bases. The CDR3 covers 15 residues. After removal of 4 bases from V and 4 bases from J, the junction contained 5 bases not matched to a gene. The germline V gene has CDR1 LGHNA and CDR2 YSLEER. Here the CDR3 reads CASSPGSGSYNEQFF. The CDR3 coding sequence is TGCGCCAGCAGCCCGGGTAGCGGGAGTTACAATGAGCAGTTCTTC.

CDR3 amino acids: CASSYSLGVAGELFF. CDR3 sequence (DNA): TGTGCCAGCAGTTACTCGCTGGGGGTTGCGGGGGAGCTGTTTTTT. The V and J genes are TRBV6-5 and TRBJ2-2; D tentatively reads TRBD1 or TRBD2 (5 bases each). Trimming stripped 0 bases from V and 8 bases from J, with 13 bases between. Germline V lookup: CDR1 MNHEY, CDR2 SVGAGI. This CDR3 spans 15 amino acids.

This chain uses TRBV5-6 with TRBJ2-1; D ambiguous. CDR1 SGHDT and CDR2 YYEEEE come from the germline V gene. The CDR3 runs 15 residues. Deletions cut 2 bases from V and 8 bases from J, with 17 bases between. The CDR3 sequence is CASSLGLTGLDEQFF. The CDR3 DNA follows: TGTGCCAGCAGCTTAGGGCTAACCGGTCTAGATGAGCAGTTCTTC.

V gene TRBV9 combines with J gene TRBJ1-3, with D hard to call. Germline CDR1 reads SGDLS; CDR2 reads YYNGEE. The V end lost 4 bases, the J end lost 3 bases, and 5 bases lay between the germline ends. This CDR3 has 12 amino acids. CDR3 DNA: TGTGCCAGCAGCCTCCTTGGAAACACCATATATTTT. Its protein product is CASSLLGNTIYF.

The table lists this clonotype with many counts. The gene calls are TRBV12-3 or TRBV12-4 and TRBJ1-6, with TRBD1 as a possible D gene (5 bases). V lost 3 bases and J lost 8, with 11 bases in between. CDR3 size: 14 residues. The CDR3 protein is CASSFGTVDSPLHF. CDR3 bases: TGTGCCAGCAGTTTCGGGACGGTCGATTCACCCCTCCACTTT.

This sequence joins TRBV20-1 and TRBJ2-1, with a weak D call TRBD1 (6 bases). There are 15 residues in the CDR3. V lost 3 bases, J lost 8 bases, and 20 bases lay in between. Germline CDR1 reads DFQATT; CDR2 reads SNEGSKA (reference sequence). The CDR3 loop reads CSARLARGLWDEQFF. The DNA for the CDR3 is TGCAGTGCTAGGCTTGCCAGGGGTCTATGGGATGAGCAGTTCTTC.

The chain couples TRBV6-2 or TRBV6-3 to TRBJ2-1; D is unclear. Trimming removed 4 bases from V and 5 bases from J, with 18 bases in between. Germline V gives CDR1 MNHEY, CDR2 SVGEGT. This CDR3 spans 16 amino acids. CDR3 DNA: TGTGCCAGCAGTTCAATCCTACACTCGAGGCACAATGAGCAGTTCTTC. Its translation: CASSSILHSRHNEQFF.

The chain uses TRBV2 and TRBJ2-7; D is possibly TRBD2 (5 bases). CDR1 and CDR2 from the germline V gene are SNHLY and FYNNEI. V was trimmed by 5 bases and J by 1 base, leaving 12 bases between them. The CDR3 contains 14 residues. The CDR3 loop reads CASSLDLASYEQYF. The DNA for the CDR3 is TGTGCCAGCAGTCTGGACCTAGCTTCCTACGAGCAGTACTTC.

Only a few counts were recorded for this clonotype. The CDR3 is CATSDSQGIEQYF. For the CDR3, the DNA is TGTGCCACCAGTGATTCACAGGGGATCGAGCAGTACTTC. V gene TRBV24-1 combines with J gene TRBJ2-7; 7 bases line up with TRBD1. This CDR3 has 13 residues. V dropped 2 bases and J dropped 6; count of bases not matched to a gene: 3. Germline V gene data show CDR1 as KGHDR and CDR2 as SFDVKD.